Following are 24 T cell receptor beta chains from one sample sequenced in a study of blood T cell repertoires in COVID-19. Data came from immunoSEQ multiplex PCR; TCRdb stores just in-frame clones and leaves some out. Of some 80,000 clones listed, about 78% were seen once; the top ten hold around 34%. Sequenced: peripheral blood. The receptor source for this set is a man aged 60 to 69 with COVID-19, enrolled during active disease.

The chain joins TRBV9 to TRBJ2-1; 15 bases are a match to TRBD2. The CDR3 length is 17 residues. Looked up from germline, CDR1 is SGDLS and CDR2 is YYNGEE. J gave up 8 bases and V 4 bases, and 10 bases lay outside the gene matches. Here the CDR3 reads CASSRDSGTSGRYEQFF. The CDR3 DNA sequence: TGTGCCAGCAGCCGGGACAGCGGGACTAGCGGGAGGTATGAGCAGTTCTTC.

J is TRBJ2-3 and V is TRBV19; D is possibly TRBD2 (7 bases). Trimming left V 7 bases short and J 8 bases short, with 16 bases between. The CDR3 contains 13 residues. Germline V gene data show CDR1 as LNHDA and CDR2 as SQIVND (reference sequence). The CDR3 coding sequence is TGTGCCAGTACCCTAAGGGGGGGGCTTACGCAGTATTTT. Translation: CASTLRGGLTQYF.

The chain employs TRBV5-8 and TRBJ2-5; 7 bases line up with TRBD2. In germline, CDR1 is SGHTS, CDR2 YDEGEE. V lost 0 bases and J lost 2; bases outside the gene matches: 4. CDR3 length equals 15 residues. In nucleotides, the CDR3 is TGTGCCAGCAGCTTGGGGTGGGGGGGGCAAGAGACCCAGTACTTC. This sequence encodes CASSLGWGGQETQYF.

This clone was seen a few times. The gene calls are TRBV2 and TRBJ2-1; TRBD2 is a possible D gene (5 bases). V lost 3 bases and J 3 bases, leaving 6 bases between the germline ends. Germline CDR1 is SNHLY and CDR2 is FYNNEI. This CDR3 region has 13 residues. The DNA for the CDR3 is TGTGCCAGCAGTGAGGGGAGCTACAATGAGCAGTTCTTC. The encoded protein is CASSEGSYNEQFF.

The chain is built from TRBV5-1 and TRBJ2-3; weak D call: TRBD1 (6 bases). Germline CDR1 SGHRS, CDR2 YFSETQ. V was cut by 0 bases and J by 4 bases, with 18 bases left in between. This CDR3 region has 17 residues. CDR3 sequence reads: CASSLGLQGTNADTQYF. The CDR3, as DNA: TGCGCCAGCAGCTTGGGCCTACAGGGAACGAACGCAGATACGCAGTATTTT.

This rearrangement joins TRBV9 to TRBJ1-4, with 10 bases identical to TRBD1. The CDR3 extends over 15 amino acids. Germline CDR1 SGDLS, CDR2 YYNGEE. The junction had 9 bases not matched to a gene; V was cut back by 5 bases and J by 8 bases. CDR3 region: CASSDTGTGAEKLFF. DNA for the CDR3: TGTGCCAGCAGTGATACCGGGACAGGGGCCGAAAAACTGTTTTTT.

This clone was recorded only once. The chain links TRBV29-1 to TRBJ2-1; possible D gene TRBD2, 6 bases. V dropped 7 bases and J dropped 8 bases, with 6 bases sitting between them. The CDR3 runs to 9 residues. The germline V gene encodes CDR1 SQVTM and CDR2 ANQGSEA. The CDR3 DNA reads TGCAGCGGCGGGGATGAGCAGTTCTTC. It translates to CSGGDEQFF.

The gene calls are TRBV5-1 and TRBJ2-1; D is perhaps TRBD1 (5 bases). The CDR3 spans 15 residues. Germline CDR1 SGHRS, CDR2 YFSETQ. V shed 0 bases and J shed 0 bases, with 7 bases lying between them. The CDR3 region has the DNA TGCGCCAGCAGCTTGGACAGGAACTCCTACAATGAGCAGTTCTTC. It is translated as CASSLDRNSYNEQFF. The entire variable domain, with the rest obtained from reference TRBV5-1 and TRBJ2-1, is as follows: KAGVTQTPRYLIKTRGQQVTLSCSPISGHRSVSWYQQTPGQGLQFLFEYFSETQRNKGNFPGRFSGRQFSNSRSEMNVSTLELGDSALYLCASSLDRNSYNEQFFGPGTRLTVL.

V usage is TRBV6-5 and J usage is TRBJ2-1, with 10 bases lining up with TRBD2. CDR1 is MNHEY and CDR2 is SVGAGI in the germline V gene. V shed 5 bases and J 7 bases; nucleotides not matched to a gene: 8. The CDR3 is 15 amino acids. CDR3 sequence (DNA): TGTGCCAGCAGTCAGCGGGAGGGCCATGGTAATGAGCAGTTCTTC. It specifies CASSQREGHGNEQFF.

This chain links TRBV4-1 with TRBJ1-2, with D possibly TRBD1 on 6 matching bases. CDR1 is MGHRA, CDR2 YSYEKL, per germline. The CDR3 length is 16 residues. V lost 4 bases to trimming and J lost 6 bases, with 21 bases between them. In DNA form, the CDR3 reads TGCGCCAGCAGCCCCTCAGGTGGGCAGGGGAACAATGGCTACACCTTC. It translates to CASSPSGGQGNNGYTF.

This clone was counted a single time. This chain links TRBV7-8 with TRBJ2-5; 7 bases map to TRBD1. This CDR3 is built from 15 residues. The junction had 5 bases not matched to a gene; V was cut back by 2 bases and J by 2 bases. Germline CDR1 and CDR2: SGHVS and FQNEAQ. CDR3 DNA sequence: TGTGCCAGCAGCTTATCTAACAGGGGTCAAGAGACCCAGTACTTC. It translates to CASSLSNRGQETQYF.

The chain recombines TRBV5-6 with TRBJ2-5, with D tentatively TRBD1 (7 bases). Trimming shortened V by 0 bases and J by 6 bases, and 12 bases separated the two germline ends. The CDR3 covers 14 residues. Germline assignment: CDR1 SGHDT and CDR2 YYEEEE. The CDR3 loop is CASSLESGGKTQYF. The CDR3 nucleotides read TGTGCCAGCAGCTTGGAATCAGGGGGGAAGACCCAGTACTTC.

The rearrangement links TRBV6-5 to TRBJ1-1; 9 nucleotides align to TRBD1. The CDR3 consists of 14 residues. The V gene's germline CDR1 is MNHEY and CDR2 SVGAGI. V lost 7 bases and J lost 2; bases outside the gene matches: 5. The CDR3 nucleotides are TGTGCCAGCAAACCGGGACAGGGAAACACTGAAGCTTTCTTT. This codes for CASKPGQGNTEAFF.

This sequence joins TRBV7-9 and TRBJ2-5; maybe TRBD1 (5 bases). The CDR3 totals 14 residues. V was pared by 0 bases and J by 7 bases, with 12 bases between. Germline CDR1 reads SEHNR; CDR2 reads FQNEAQ (reference sequence). The CDR3, as DNA: TGTGCCAGCAGCTTAGCATTAGACAGATGGACCCAGTACTTC. Translation gives CASSLALDRWTQYF. The full variable domain, completed using reference TRBV7-9 and TRBJ2-5, is DTGVSQNPRHKITKRGQNVTFRCDPISEHNRLYWYRQTLGQGPEFLTYFQNEAQLEKSRLLSDRFSAERPKGSFSTLEIQRTEQGDSAMYLCASSLALDRWTQYFGPGTRLLVL.

The chain employs TRBV12-3 or TRBV12-4 and TRBJ2-7, with TRBD1 as a possible D gene (6 bases). This CDR3 spans 12 amino acids. The V gene lost 4 bases and the J gene lost 7 bases, with 11 bases spanning the gap. The chain's CDR3 is CASSYRALEQYF. In DNA form, the CDR3 reads TGTGCCAGCAGTTACAGGGCCTTGGAGCAGTACTTC.

The chain uses TRBV7-2 and TRBJ2-3; TRBD1 agrees at 9 bases. Germline-derived CDR1 and CDR2 are SGHTA and FQGNSA. Unmatched junction bases numbered 4, after V lost 6 bases and J lost 6 bases. This CDR3 spans 13 amino acids. The CDR3 coding sequence is TGTGCCAGCAGTCGGGACAGGGTTGATACGCAGTATTTT. It specifies CASSRDRVDTQYF.

This clone was seen a handful of times. J is TRBJ2-7 and V is TRBV5-1, with 10 bases identical to TRBD2. This CDR3 has 15 residues. The V and J ends lost 3 bases and 0 bases, in that order; junction bases with no gene match: 3. CDR1 is SGHRS, CDR2 YFSETQ, per germline. As DNA, the CDR3 is TGCGCCAGCAGCTGGACTAGCGGAAGCTCCTACGAGCAGTACTTC. This translates into CASSWTSGSSYEQYF.

The chain employs TRBV7-9 and TRBJ2-1, with 8 nucleotides matching TRBD2. With V trimmed by 1 base and J by 8 bases, 1 base remained unmatched. Per germline, CDR1 SEHNR and CDR2 FQNEAQ (reference sequence). This CDR3 contains 13 residues. The CDR3 DNA reads TGTGCCAGCAGCTTAGTAGCGGGATATGAGCAGTTCTTC. Protein sequence: CASSLVAGYEQFF.

The chain joins TRBV2 to TRBJ1-6, with a possible D match to TRBD1 (5 bases). Germline-derived CDR1 and CDR2 are SNHLY and FYNNEI. The germline V and J ends were trimmed by 6 bases and 6 bases, with 15 bases remaining between them. CDR3 length equals 15 residues. CDR3 amino acids: CASSEPGGVNSPLHF. In DNA form, the CDR3 reads TGTGCCAGCAGCGAGCCGGGGGGGGTTAATTCACCCCTCCACTTT.

This chain joins TRBV5-1 and TRBJ1-4; 10 bases map to TRBD1. The CDR3 spans 13 residues. After removal of 4 bases from V and 8 bases from J, the junction contained 2 bases not matched to a gene. Germline V gene data show CDR1 as SGHRS and CDR2 as YFSETQ. The CDR3 nucleotides are TGCGCCAGCAGCGGACAGGGGGGCGAAAAACTGTTTTTT. Translation gives CASSGQGGEKLFF.

The rearrangement links TRBV6-5 to TRBJ1-5, with D uncertain. The CDR3 length is 14 residues. Trimming pared 10 bases from V and 1 base from J, leaving 14 bases between. CDR1 is MNHEY and CDR2 is SVGAGI in the germline V gene. The CDR3 is CAIRREGSNQPQHF. The CDR3 region has the DNA TGTGCCATCCGAAGGGAGGGAAGCAATCAGCCCCAGCATTTT.

V usage is TRBV27 and J usage is TRBJ2-1; 7 bases agree with TRBD2. The V segment lost 2 bases and the J segment 2 bases; nucleotides outside the gene matches: 3. CDR3 length: 15 residues. Germline CDR1 is MNHEY and CDR2 is SMNVEV (reference sequence). The CDR3 nucleotides read TGTGCCAGCAGTTTAGCGGGAGCCCCCTACAATGAGCAGTTCTTC. Its protein is CASSLAGAPYNEQFF.

The chain has TRBV5-5 and TRBJ1-6; 7 bases match TRBD1. CDR1 SGHKS and CDR2 YYEKEE come from the germline V gene (reference sequence). With 5 bases clipped from V and 6 bases from J, the junction kept 5 bases outside the gene matches. This CDR3 is 14 amino acids long. In nucleotides, the CDR3 is TGTGCCAGCAGTTCGGGACAGCCTAATTCACCCCTCCACTTT. It translates to CASSSGQPNSPLHF.

The chain uses TRBV5-1 and TRBJ2-5; the match to TRBD1 covers 8 bases. J lost 1 base, V lost 4 bases, and 9 bases had no gene match. The CDR3 consists of 16 residues. Germline V gives CDR1 SGHRS, CDR2 YFSETQ. The CDR3 is CASSQPAGTGQETQYF. The CDR3 nucleotides read TGCGCCAGCAGCCAACCCGCCGGGACAGGCCAAGAGACCCAGTACTTC.